This is a list of T cell receptor beta chains from one sample in a study of cytomegalovirus exposure and HLA in healthy donors. Generated by immunoSEQ multiplex PCR, the TCRdb table keeps only in-frame clones and is missing some. This sample has about 170,000 clones; around 80% occur once, and the top ten carry approximately 0.8%. Material: PBMCs. These receptors were collected from a woman under 30 in good health and CMV-seronegative. The CDR3 runs from the conserved cysteine through the conserved F or W. A D gene is named only where the DNA matches it firmly. Size values are once, few and many counts, or a class for expanded clones, and some rows have none.

>TRBD2|NA|TRBV29-1|TRBJ2-7
CSVEDRLAGGSYEQYF
TGCAGCGTTGAAGATCGACTAGCGGGAGGCTCCTACGAGCAGTACTTC
>TRBD2|NA|TRBV4-2|TRBJ2-5
CASSSRSLAGPQETQYF
TGTGCCAGCAGTTCGCGTTCGTTAGCGGGACCACAAGAGACCCAGTACTTC
>TRBD1|once|TRBV10-3|TRBJ2-7
CAISEKTGAHYEQYF
TGTGCCATCAGTGAGAAGACAGGGGCGCACTACGAGCAGTACTTC
>TRBD1|few|TRBV6-6|TRBJ1-1
CASSYPQGRGRLSF
TGTGCCAGCAGTTACCCCCAGGGCAGGGGGCGACTTAGCTTT
>TRBD1|NA|TRBV30|TRBJ1-6
CAWSGQGNSPLHF
TGTGCCTGGAGTGGACAGGGAAATTCACCCCTCCACTTT
>NA|NA|TRBV6-6|TRBJ1-1
CASSYMNTEAFF
TGTGCCAGCAGCTATATGAACACTGAAGCTTTCTTT
>TRBD1|NA|TRBV7-9|TRBJ2-2
CASSLGTGGVYRNTGELFF
TGTGCCAGCAGCTTAGGGACAGGGGGCGTTTACCGAAACACCGGGGAGCTGTTTTTT
>NA|NA|TRBV11-2|TRBJ1-2
CASSPGTAGVYGYTF
TGTGCCAGCAGCCCCGGGACGGCAGGGGTCTATGGCTACACCTTC
>NA|NA|TRBV18|TRBJ2-3
CASSPSRGTDTQYF
TGTGCCAGCTCCCCATCTAGGGGTACAGATACGCAGTATTTT
>NA|NA|TRBV6-5|TRBJ2-2
CAASTSGSYAGELFF
TGTGCCGCTTCCACCTCCGGGTCTTACGCCGGGGAGCTGTTTTTT
>NA|NA|TRBV6-1|TRBJ2-7
CATRPAENLIYEQYF
TGTGCCACCCGCCCCGCGGAGAACCTTATTTACGAGCAGTACTTC
>TRBD2|NA|TRBV6-1|TRBJ2-5
CASTRPGGSETQYF
TGTGCCAGCACTAGACCGGGGGGTAGTGAGACCCAGTACTTC
>TRBD2|NA|TRBV7-2|TRBJ2-1
CASSPSGTSYNEQFF
TGTGCCAGCAGCCCCTCCGGGACTAGCTACAATGAGCAGTTCTTC
>NA|NA|TRBV5-4|TRBJ2-3
CASSLGGVGTDTQYF
TGTGCCAGCAGCTTGGGGGGGGTCGGCACAGATACGCAGTATTTT
>NA|few|TRBV15|TRBJ2-4
CATSRDSGLAKNIQYF
TGTGCCACCAGCAGAGATTCGGGACTAGCCAAAAACATTCAGTACTTC
>TRBD1|NA|TRBV14|TRBJ1-2
CASSQTGVYGYTF
TGTGCCAGCAGCCAAACAGGGGTCTATGGCTACACCTTC
>NA|NA|TRBV7-9|TRBJ2-7
CASSISSWGGLNEQYF
TGTGCCAGCAGCATTTCCTCCTGGGGGGGGCTGAACGAGCAGTACTTC
>TRBD1|NA|TRBV5-8|TRBJ1-5
CASSLANTGVQGARNQPQHF
TGTGCCAGCAGCTTGGCGAACACTGGAGTTCAGGGGGCGCGGAATCAGCCCCAGCATTTT
>NA|NA|TRBV27|TRBJ2-2
CASSVRDTNTGELFF
TGTGCCAGCAGTGTCCGGGACACCAACACCGGGGAGCTGTTTTTT
>TRBD1|NA|TRBV5-5|TRBJ2-5
CASSSQGNWQETQYF
TGTGCCAGCAGCTCACAGGGGAATTGGCAAGAGACCCAGTACTTC
>TRBD2|NA|TRBV5-1|TRBJ2-1
CASSFSQGGAHNEQFF
TGCGCCAGCAGCTTTTCCCAGGGAGGGGCCCACAATGAGCAGTTCTTC
>NA|NA|TRBV7-9|TRBJ2-7
CASSDRNRISSYEQYF
TGTGCCAGCAGCGACCGTAACAGGATTAGCTCCTACGAGCAGTACTTC
>NA|NA|TRBV7-8|TRBJ1-1
CASSLVGGNTEAFF
TGTGCCAGCAGCTTAGTCGGAGGGAACACTGAAGCTTTCTTT
>TRBD2|once|TRBV7-9|TRBJ2-2
CSSSLKTGGLGGELFF
TGTTCCAGCAGCTTAAAAACGGGAGGGCTTGGCGGGGAGCTGTTTTTT
>TRBD2|NA|TRBV5-4|TRBJ2-1
CASSVEREGLSEFF
TGTGCCAGCAGCGTAGAGCGGGAGGGCCTGTCCGAGTTCTTC
>TRBD2|NA|TRBV5-1|TRBJ2-1
CASSATSGRATEQFF
TGCGCCAGCAGCGCTACTAGCGGGAGGGCTACCGAGCAGTTCTTC
>TRBD1|NA|TRBV4-3|TRBJ1-2
CASSQDLGTGEFDGYTF
TGCGCCAGCAGCCAAGATCTCGGGACAGGGGAGTTCGATGGCTACACCTTC
>NA|NA|TRBV5-1|TRBJ1-2
CASSGGQNYGYTF
TGCGCCAGCAGCGGCGGACAGAACTATGGCTACACCTTC
>NA|NA|TRBV5-1|TRBJ2-5
CASSFSGAWPETQYF
TGCGCCAGCAGCTTTTCGGGAGCTTGGCCGGAGACCCAGTACTTC
>TRBD2|NA|TRBV10-3|TRBJ2-7
CAISESGLAGTYEQYF
TGTGCCATCAGTGAGTCGGGACTAGCGGGGACCTACGAGCAGTACTTC
>NA|NA|TRBV5-1|TRBJ1-3
CASSEGDRNTIYF
TGCGCCAGCAGCGAGGGGGACAGAAACACCATATATTTT
>NA|NA|TRBV5-6|TRBJ1-3
CASSLAGTNSGNTIYF
TGTGCCAGCAGCTTGGCAGGCACCAACTCTGGAAACACCATATATTTT
>NA|NA|TRBV10-3|TRBJ2-7
CAIRDMRDTTYEQYF
TGTGCCATCAGGGACATGAGGGACACTACCTACGAGCAGTACTTC
>NA|NA|TRBV30|TRBJ1-6
CAWSAGNSPLHF
TGTGCCTGGAGTGCGGGGAATTCACCCCTCCACTTT